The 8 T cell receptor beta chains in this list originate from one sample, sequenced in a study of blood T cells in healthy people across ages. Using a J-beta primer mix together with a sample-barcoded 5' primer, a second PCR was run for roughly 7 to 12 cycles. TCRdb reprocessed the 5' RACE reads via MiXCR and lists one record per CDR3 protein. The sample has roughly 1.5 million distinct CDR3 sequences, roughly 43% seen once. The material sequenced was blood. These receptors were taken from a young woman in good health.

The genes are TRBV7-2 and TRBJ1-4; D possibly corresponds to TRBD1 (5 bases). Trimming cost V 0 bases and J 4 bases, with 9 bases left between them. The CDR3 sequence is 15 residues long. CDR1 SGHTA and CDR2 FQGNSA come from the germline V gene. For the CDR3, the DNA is TGTGCCAGCAGCTTAGCGGGACTGATTAATGAAAAACTGTTTTTT. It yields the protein CASSLAGLINEKLFF.

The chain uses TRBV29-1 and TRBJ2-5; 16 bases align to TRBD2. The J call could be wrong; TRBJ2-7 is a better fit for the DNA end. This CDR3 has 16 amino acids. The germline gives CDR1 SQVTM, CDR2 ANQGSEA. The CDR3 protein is CSVDGTSGGASDEQYF. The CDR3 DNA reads TGCAGCGTGGATGGGACTAGCGGGGGGGCCTCGGACGAGCAGTACTTC.

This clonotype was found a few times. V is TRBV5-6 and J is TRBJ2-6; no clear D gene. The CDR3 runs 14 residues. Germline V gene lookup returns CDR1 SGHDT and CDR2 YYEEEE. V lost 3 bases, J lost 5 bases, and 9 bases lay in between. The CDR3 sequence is CASSSSMRANVLTF. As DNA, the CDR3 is TGTGCCAGCAGCTCATCCATGAGGGCCAACGTCCTGACTTTC. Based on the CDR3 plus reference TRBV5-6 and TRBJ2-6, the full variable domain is DAGVTQSPTHLIKTRGQQVTLRCSPKSGHDTVSWYQQALGQGPQFIFQYYEEEERQRGNFPDRFSGHQFPNYSSELNVNALLLGDSALYLCASSSSMRANVLTFGAGSRLTVL.

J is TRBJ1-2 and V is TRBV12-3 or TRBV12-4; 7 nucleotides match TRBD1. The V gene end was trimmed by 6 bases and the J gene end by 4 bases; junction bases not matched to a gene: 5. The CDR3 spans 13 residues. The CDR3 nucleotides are TGTGCCAGCAGAGACAGGGCTTCCTATGGCTACACCTTC. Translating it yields CASRDRASYGYTF.

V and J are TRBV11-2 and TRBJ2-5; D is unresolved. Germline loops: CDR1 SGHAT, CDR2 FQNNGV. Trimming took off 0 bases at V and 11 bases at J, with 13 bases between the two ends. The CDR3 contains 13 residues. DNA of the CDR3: TGTGCCAGCAGCTTAGATAAGCTCTTTGAGCAGTACTTC. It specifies CASSLDKLFEQYF.

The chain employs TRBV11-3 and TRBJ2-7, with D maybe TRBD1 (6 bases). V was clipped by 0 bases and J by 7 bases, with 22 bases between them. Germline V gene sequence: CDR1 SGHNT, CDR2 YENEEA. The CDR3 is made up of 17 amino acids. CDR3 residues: CASSLEVRGGTPNEQYF. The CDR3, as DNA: TGTGCCAGCAGCTTAGAAGTTCGTGGTGGGACACCCAATGAGCAGTACTTC.

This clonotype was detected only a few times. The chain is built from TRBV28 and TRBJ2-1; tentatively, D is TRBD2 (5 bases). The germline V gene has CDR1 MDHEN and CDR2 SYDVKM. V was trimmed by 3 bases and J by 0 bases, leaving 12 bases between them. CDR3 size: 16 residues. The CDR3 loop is CASSFVREISYNEQFF. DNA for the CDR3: TGTGCCAGCAGTTTTGTCCGGGAAATCTCCTACAATGAGCAGTTCTTC.

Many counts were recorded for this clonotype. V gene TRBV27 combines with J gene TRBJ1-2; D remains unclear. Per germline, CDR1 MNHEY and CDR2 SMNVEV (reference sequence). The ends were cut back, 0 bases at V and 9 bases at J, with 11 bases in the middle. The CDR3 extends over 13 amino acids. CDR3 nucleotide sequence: TGTGCCAGCAGTTTATCGAACTCAGTTCGCTACACCTTC. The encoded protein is CASSLSNSVRYTF.